This T cell receptor (beta chain) was sequenced in a study of blood T cells in healthy people across ages. Study-level information: With template switching, about one barcoded beta molecule was captured per two T cells. The study, taken as a whole, reports: Roughly linearly, TCR beta diversity per million T cells fell as age increased. Across samples, TCR beta diversity tracked strongly with naive T cell percentage. Unsorted PBMCs ruled out conclusive naive versus antigen-experienced comparison.

Many counts were recorded for this clonotype. Its antigen remains unidentified. This CDR3 has 14 residues. From germline, CDR1 is SGHAT and CDR2 FQNNGV. V lost 9 bases and J 4 bases, leaving 19 bases between the germline ends. Alongside a J-beta primer mix, a sample-barcoded 5' primer served in a second PCR lasting about 7 to 11 cycles. TCRdb fed the 5' RACE reads into MiXCR, producing one record per CDR3 protein. The profile covers about 290,000 distinct CDR3 sequences, with around 27% appearing a single time and around 29% taken by the ten largest. The sequencing input was blood. This receptor was obtained from a woman in her 70s in good health. This rearrangement joins TRBV11-2 to TRBJ2-7, with D possibly being TRBD1 or TRBD2 (6 bases each). The CDR3 loop reads CASRGVWSGYEQYF. CDR3 DNA sequence: TGTGCCAGTAGGGGGGTCTGGAGCGGTTACGAGCAGTACTTC.